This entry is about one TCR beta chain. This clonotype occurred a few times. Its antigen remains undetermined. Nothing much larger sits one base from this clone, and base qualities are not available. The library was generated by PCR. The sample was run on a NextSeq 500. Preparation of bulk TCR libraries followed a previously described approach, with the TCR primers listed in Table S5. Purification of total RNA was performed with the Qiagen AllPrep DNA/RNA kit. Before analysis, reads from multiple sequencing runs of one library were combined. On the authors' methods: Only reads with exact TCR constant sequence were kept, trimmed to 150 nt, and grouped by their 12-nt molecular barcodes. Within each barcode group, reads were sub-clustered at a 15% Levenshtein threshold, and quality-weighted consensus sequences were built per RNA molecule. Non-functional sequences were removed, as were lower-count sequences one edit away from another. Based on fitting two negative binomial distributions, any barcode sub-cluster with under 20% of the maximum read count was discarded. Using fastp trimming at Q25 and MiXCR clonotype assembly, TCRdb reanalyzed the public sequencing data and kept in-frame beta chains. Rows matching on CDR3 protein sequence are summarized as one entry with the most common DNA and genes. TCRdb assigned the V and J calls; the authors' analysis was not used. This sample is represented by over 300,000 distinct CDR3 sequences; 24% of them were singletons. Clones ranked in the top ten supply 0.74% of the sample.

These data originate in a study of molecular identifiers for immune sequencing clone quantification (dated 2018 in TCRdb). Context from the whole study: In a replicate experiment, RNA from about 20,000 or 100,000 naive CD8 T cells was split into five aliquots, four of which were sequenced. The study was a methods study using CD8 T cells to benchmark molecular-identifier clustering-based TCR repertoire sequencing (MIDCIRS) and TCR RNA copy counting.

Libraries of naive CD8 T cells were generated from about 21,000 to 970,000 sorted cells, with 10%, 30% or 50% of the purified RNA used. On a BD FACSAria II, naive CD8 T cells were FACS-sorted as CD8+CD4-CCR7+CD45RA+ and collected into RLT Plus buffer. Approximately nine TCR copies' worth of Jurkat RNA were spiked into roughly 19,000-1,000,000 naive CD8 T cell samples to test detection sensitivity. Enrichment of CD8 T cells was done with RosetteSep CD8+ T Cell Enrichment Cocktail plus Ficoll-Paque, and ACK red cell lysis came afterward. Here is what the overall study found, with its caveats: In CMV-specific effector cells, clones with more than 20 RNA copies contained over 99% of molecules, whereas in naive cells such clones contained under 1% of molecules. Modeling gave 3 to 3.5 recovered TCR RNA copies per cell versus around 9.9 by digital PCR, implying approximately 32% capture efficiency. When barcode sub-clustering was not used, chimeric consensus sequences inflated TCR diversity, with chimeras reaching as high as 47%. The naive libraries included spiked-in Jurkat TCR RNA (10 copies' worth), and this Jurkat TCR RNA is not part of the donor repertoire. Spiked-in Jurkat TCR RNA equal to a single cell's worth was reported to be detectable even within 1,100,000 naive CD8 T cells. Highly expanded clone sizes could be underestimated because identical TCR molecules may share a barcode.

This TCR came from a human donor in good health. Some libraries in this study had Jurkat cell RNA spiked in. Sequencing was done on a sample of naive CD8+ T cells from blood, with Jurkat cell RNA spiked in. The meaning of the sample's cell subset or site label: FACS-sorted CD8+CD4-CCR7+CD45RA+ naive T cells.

The CDR3 reads as follows: CAITWTSGGHVDEQFF. The DNA reads TGTGCCATCACTTGGACTAGCGGGGGCCATGTGGATGAGCAGTTCTTC. The chain couples TRBV10-3 to TRBJ2-1; 13 junctional bases match TRBD2. V is trimmed back by 7 bases and J by 8 bases, and the junction contains 11 bases that no gene match accounts for. Per the germline V gene, ENHRY is the CDR1 and SYGVKD is the CDR2. The CDR3 spans 16 residues, from the cysteine through the phenylalanine. The sequence is cut down to CDR3 DNA, 48 bases in frame from base 1.